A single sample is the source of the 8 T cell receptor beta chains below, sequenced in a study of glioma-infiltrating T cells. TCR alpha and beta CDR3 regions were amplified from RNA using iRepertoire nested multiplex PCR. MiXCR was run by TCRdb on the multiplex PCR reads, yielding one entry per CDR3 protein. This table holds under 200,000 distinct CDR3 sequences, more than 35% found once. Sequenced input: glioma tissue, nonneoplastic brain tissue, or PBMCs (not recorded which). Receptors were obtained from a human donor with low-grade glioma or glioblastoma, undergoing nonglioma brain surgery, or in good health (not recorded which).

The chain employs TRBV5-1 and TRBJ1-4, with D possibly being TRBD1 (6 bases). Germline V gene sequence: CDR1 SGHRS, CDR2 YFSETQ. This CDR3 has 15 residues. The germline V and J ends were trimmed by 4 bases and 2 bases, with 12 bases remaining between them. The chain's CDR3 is CASSIGTPTNEKLFF. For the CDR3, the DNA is TGCGCCAGCAGCATCGGGACACCGACTAATGAAAAACTGTTTTTT.

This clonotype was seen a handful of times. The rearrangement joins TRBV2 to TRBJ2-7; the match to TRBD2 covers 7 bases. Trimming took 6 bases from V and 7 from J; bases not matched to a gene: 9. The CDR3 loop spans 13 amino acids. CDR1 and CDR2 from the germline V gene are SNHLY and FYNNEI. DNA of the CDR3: TGTGCCAGCAGGGAGTCTAGCGGCCGGGAGCAGTACTTC. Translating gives CASRESSGREQYF.

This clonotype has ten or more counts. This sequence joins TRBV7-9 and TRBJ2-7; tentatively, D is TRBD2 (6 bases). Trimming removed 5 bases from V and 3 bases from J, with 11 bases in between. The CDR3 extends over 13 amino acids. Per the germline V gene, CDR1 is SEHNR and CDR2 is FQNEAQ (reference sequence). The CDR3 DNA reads TGTGCCAGCAGCGGGGTCGGGGGCTACGAGCAGTACTTC. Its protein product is CASSGVGGYEQYF.

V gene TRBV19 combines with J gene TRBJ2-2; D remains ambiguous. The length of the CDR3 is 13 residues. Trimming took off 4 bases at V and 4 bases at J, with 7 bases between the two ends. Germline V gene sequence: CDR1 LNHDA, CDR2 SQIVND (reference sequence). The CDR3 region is CASSNLLTGELFF. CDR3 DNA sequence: TGTGCCAGTAGTAATCTACTCACCGGGGAGCTGTTTTTT.

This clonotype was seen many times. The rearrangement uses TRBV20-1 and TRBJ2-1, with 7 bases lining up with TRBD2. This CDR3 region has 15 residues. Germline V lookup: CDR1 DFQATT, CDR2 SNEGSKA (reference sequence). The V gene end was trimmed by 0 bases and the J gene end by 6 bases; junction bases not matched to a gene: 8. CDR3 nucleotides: TGCAGTGCTAGAGATTCTAGCGGAAGCCGCAATGAGCAGTTCTTC. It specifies CSARDSSGSRNEQFF.

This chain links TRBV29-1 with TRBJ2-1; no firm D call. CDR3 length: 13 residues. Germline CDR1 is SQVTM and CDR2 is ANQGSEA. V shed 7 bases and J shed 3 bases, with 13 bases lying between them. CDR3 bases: TGCAGCGCCTCATCAGGTAACTACAATGAGCAGTTCTTC. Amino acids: CSASSGNYNEQFF.

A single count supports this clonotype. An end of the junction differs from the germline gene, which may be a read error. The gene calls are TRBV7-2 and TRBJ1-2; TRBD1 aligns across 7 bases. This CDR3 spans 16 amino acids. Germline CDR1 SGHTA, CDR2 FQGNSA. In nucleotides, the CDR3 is TGTGCCAGCAGCTTAGCGCGGCAGGGGGGGATCTATGGCTACAACTTC. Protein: CASSLARQGGIYGYNF.

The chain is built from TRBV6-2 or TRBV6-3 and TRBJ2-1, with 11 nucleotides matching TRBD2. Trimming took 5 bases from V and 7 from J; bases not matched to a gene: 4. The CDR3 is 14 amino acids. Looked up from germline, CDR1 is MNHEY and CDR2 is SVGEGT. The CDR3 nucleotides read TGTGCCAGCAGTAGACTAGCGGGACAAAATGAGCAGTTCTTC. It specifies CASSRLAGQNEQFF.